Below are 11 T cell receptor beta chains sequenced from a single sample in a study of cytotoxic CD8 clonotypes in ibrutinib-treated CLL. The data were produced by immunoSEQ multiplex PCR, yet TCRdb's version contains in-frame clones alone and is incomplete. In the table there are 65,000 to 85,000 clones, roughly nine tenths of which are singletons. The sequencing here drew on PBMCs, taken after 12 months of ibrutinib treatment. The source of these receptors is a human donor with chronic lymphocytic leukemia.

The chain's CDR3 is CAWSRHFDNEQFF. For the CDR3, the DNA is TGTGCCTGGAGTAGACATTTTGATAATGAGCAGTTCTTC. The chain employs TRBV30 and TRBJ2-1; D remains ambiguous. In germline, CDR1 is GTSNPN, CDR2 SVGIG (reference sequence). The CDR3 length is 13 residues. The germline V and J ends were trimmed by 2 bases and 7 bases, with 12 bases remaining between them.

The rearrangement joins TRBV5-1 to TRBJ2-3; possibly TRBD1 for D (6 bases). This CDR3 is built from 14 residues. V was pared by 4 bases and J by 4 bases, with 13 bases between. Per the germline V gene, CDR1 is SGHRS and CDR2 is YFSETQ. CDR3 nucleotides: TGCGCCAGCAGCCTTACAGGGAATCCAGATACGCAGTATTTT. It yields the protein CASSLTGNPDTQYF.

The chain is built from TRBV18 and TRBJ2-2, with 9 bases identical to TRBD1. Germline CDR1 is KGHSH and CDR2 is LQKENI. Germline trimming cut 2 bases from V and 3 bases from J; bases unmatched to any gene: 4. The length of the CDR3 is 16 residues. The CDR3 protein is CASSPGQGRHTGELFF. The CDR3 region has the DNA TGTGCCAGCTCACCAGGACAGGGGAGGCACACCGGGGAGCTGTTTTTT.

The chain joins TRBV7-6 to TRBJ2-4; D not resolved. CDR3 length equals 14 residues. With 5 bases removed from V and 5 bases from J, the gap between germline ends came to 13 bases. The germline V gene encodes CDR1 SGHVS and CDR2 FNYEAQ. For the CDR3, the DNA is TGTGCCAGCAGCCCCGGACCAAACGAAAACATTCAGTACTTC. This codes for CASSPGPNENIQYF.

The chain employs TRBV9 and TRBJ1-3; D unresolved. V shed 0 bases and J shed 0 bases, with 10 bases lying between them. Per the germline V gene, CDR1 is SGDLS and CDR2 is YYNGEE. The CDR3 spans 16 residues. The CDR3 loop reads CASSVAWTVSGNTIYF. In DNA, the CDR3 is TGTGCCAGCAGCGTAGCTTGGACGGTCTCTGGAAACACCATATATTTT.

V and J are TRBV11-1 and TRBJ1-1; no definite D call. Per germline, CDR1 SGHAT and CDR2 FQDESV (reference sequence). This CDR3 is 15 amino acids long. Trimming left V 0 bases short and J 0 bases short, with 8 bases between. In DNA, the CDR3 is TGTGCCAGCAGCTTAGCGCTGGGCCTGAACACTGAAGCTTTCTTT. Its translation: CASSLALGLNTEAFF.

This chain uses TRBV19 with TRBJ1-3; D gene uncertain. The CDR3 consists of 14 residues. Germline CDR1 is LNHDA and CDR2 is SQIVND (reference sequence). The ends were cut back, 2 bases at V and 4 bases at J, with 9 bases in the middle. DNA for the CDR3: TGTGCCAGTAGTATAATCACGACGGGAAACACCATATATTTT. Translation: CASSIITTGNTIYF.

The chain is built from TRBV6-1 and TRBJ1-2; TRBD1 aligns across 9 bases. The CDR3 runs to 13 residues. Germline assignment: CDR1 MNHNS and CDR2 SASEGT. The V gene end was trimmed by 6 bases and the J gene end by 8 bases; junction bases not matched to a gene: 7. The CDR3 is CASRIQGAVGYTF. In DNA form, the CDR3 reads TGTGCCAGCAGAATACAGGGGGCGGTAGGCTACACCTTC.

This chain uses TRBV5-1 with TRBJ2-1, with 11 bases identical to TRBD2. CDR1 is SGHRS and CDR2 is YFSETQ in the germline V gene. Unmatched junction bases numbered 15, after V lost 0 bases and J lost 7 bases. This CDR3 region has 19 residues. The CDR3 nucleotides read TGCGCCAGCAGCTTGGGTGTTGTAGCGGGAGGGGCCCCGCAAAATGAGCAGTTCTTC. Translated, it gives CASSLGVVAGGAPQNEQFF. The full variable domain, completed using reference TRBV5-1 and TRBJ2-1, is KAGVTQTPRYLIKTRGQQVTLSCSPISGHRSVSWYQQTPGQGLQFLFEYFSETQRNKGNFPGRFSGRQFSNSRSEMNVSTLELGDSALYLCASSLGVVAGGAPQNEQFFGPGTRLTVL.

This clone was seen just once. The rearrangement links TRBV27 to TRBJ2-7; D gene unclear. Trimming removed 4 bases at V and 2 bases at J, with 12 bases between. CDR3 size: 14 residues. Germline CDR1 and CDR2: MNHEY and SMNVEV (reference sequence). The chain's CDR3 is CASSSYSVPYEQYF. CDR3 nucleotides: TGTGCCAGCAGTTCCTATTCAGTTCCCTACGAGCAGTACTTC.

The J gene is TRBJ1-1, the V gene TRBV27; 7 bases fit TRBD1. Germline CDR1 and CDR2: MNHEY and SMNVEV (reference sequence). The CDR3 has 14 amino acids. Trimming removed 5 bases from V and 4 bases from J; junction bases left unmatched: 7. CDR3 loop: CASSQRQGGTEAFF. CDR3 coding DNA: TGTGCCAGCAGTCAGCGACAGGGTGGCACTGAAGCTTTCTTT.